A single TCR beta chain is shown here with its context. The CDR3 contains 13 residues. In germline, CDR1 is ENHRY, CDR2 SYGVKD. V gave up 10 bases and J gave up 7 bases, with 17 bases separating them. Molecular barcoding with unique molecular identifiers was used for the TCRbeta library. Each CDR3 protein is one row after TCRdb ran MiXCR on the PCR reads. There are more than 450,000 distinct CDR3 sequences in the sample; approximately 20% occur only once, and 3% to 4% lies in the top ten. The data derive from a study of T-cell reconstitution after alpha-beta-depleted transplantation in children. This TCR was sampled from a human donor who donated a stem cell graft to a child with acute lymphoblastic leukemia. Here the sequenced sample was PBMCs from the stem cell graft donor, taken from the stem cell graft. This sequence joins TRBV10-3 and TRBJ2-1; D tentatively fits TRBD1 or TRBD2 (6 bases each). In DNA form, the CDR3 reads TGTGCCACCAAGAGCCTAGGGGGGAATGAGCAGTTCTTC. Encoded protein: CATKSLGGNEQFF.